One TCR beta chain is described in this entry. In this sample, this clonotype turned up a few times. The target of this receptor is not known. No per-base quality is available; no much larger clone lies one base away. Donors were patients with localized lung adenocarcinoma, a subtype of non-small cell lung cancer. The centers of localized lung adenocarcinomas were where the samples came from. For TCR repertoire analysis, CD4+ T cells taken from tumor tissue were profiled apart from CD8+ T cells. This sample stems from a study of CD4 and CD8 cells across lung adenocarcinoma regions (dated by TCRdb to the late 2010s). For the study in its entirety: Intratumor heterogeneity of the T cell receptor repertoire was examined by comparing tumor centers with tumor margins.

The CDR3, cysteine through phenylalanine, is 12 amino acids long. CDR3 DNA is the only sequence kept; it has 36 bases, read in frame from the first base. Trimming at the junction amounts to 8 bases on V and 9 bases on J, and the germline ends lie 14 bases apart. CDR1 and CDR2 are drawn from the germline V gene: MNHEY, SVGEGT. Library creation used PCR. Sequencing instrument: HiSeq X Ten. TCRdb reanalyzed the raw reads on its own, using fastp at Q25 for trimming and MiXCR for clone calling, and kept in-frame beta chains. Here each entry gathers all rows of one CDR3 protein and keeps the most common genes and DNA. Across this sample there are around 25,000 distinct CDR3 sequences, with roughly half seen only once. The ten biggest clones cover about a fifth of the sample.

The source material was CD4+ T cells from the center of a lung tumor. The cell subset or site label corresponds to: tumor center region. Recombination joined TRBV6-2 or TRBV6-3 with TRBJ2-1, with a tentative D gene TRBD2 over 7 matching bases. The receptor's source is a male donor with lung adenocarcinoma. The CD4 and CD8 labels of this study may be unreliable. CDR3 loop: CASQIGGGEQFF. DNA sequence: TGTGCCAGCCAGATAGGGGGGGGTGAGCAGTTCTTC.